The rows below give T cell receptor beta chains drawn from one sample of a study of cytomegalovirus exposure and HLA in healthy donors. Clones were read by immunoSEQ multiplex PCR, and TCRdb kept only the in-frame ones, dropping some. Here the sample spans roughly 190,000 clones, 70% to 80% being singletons. Sample: PBMCs. These receptors originate from a woman aged 25 to 39 in good health and CMV-seropositive. CDR3s include the opening cysteine and the closing phenylalanine or tryptophan. Each record gives: J gene, D gene, clone size, CDR3 length, V gene, CDR3 protein, CDR3 DNA. D genes are given only for firm matches. The size field is filled for only some rows; it gives once, few, many or a size class.

J gene: TRBJ1-5
D gene: NA
clone size: once
CDR3 length: 13
V gene: TRBV2
CDR3 protein: CASRDSPNQPQHF
CDR3 DNA: TGTGCCAGCAGGGACAGCCCCAATCAGCCCCAGCATTTT

J gene: TRBJ2-7
D gene: TRBD1
clone size: few
CDR3 length: 15
V gene: TRBV2
CDR3 protein: CASRTTGAPYWEQYF
CDR3 DNA: TGTGCCAGCAGGACTACAGGGGCCCCCTATTGGGAGCAGTACTTC

J gene: TRBJ2-2
D gene: NA
clone size: NA
CDR3 length: 19
V gene: TRBV5-1
CDR3 protein: CASSLASRPGSPDAGELFF
CDR3 DNA: TGCGCCAGCAGCTTGGCCAGTCGCCCGGGATCGCCGGACGCCGGGGAGCTGTTTTTT

J gene: TRBJ1-1
D gene: NA
clone size: NA
CDR3 length: 14
V gene: TRBV15
CDR3 protein: CATSRGRGRAEAFF
CDR3 DNA: TGTGCCACCAGCAGGGGGAGGGGGAGGGCTGAAGCTTTCTTT

J gene: TRBJ1-5
D gene: NA
clone size: NA
CDR3 length: 14
V gene: TRBV7-3
CDR3 protein: CASSRRIVGQPQHF
CDR3 DNA: TGTGCCAGCAGCCGGAGGATCGTGGGGCAGCCCCAGCATTTT

J gene: TRBJ2-1
D gene: TRBD2
clone size: NA
CDR3 length: 15
V gene: TRBV7-2
CDR3 protein: CASRLTSGSYNEQFF
CDR3 DNA: TGTGCCAGCAGGCTTACTAGCGGGTCGTACAATGAGCAGTTCTTC

J gene: TRBJ2-7
D gene: TRBD2
clone size: NA
CDR3 length: 16
V gene: TRBV11-2
CDR3 protein: CASSRGLAGSSYEQYF
CDR3 DNA: TGTGCCAGCAGCCGTGGACTAGCGGGGAGCTCCTACGAGCAGTACTTC

J gene: TRBJ1-1
D gene: TRBD1
clone size: NA
CDR3 length: 14
V gene: TRBV5-1
CDR3 protein: CASSSRQGSTEAFF
CDR3 DNA: TGCGCCAGCAGTTCGAGACAGGGGAGCACTGAAGCTTTCTTT

J gene: TRBJ2-1
D gene: TRBD2
clone size: NA
CDR3 length: 15
V gene: TRBV5-1
CDR3 protein: CASSLGAGGYDEQFF
CDR3 DNA: TGCGCCAGCAGCTTGGGAGCGGGGGGCTATGATGAGCAGTTCTTC

J gene: TRBJ1-5
D gene: NA
clone size: few
CDR3 length: 12
V gene: TRBV2
CDR3 protein: CASGLLRGPQHF
CDR3 DNA: TGTGCCAGCGGTCTCCTACGGGGTCCCCAGCATTTT

J gene: TRBJ2-7
D gene: TRBD1
clone size: few
CDR3 length: 15
V gene: TRBV27
CDR3 protein: CASSHRGDFSYEQYF
CDR3 DNA: TGTGCCAGCAGTCACAGGGGGGATTTCTCCTACGAGCAGTACTTC

J gene: TRBJ1-4
D gene: NA
clone size: NA
CDR3 length: 16
V gene: TRBV4-1
CDR3 protein: CASSQDYGASNEKLFF
CDR3 DNA: TGCGCCAGCAGCCAAGATTATGGAGCCTCTAATGAAAAACTGTTTTTT

J gene: TRBJ2-7
D gene: NA
clone size: NA
CDR3 length: 15
V gene: TRBV18
CDR3 protein: CASSPWDGSSYEQYF
CDR3 DNA: TGTGCCAGCTCACCATGGGACGGGAGCTCCTACGAGCAGTACTTC

J gene: TRBJ2-2
D gene: NA
clone size: few
CDR3 length: 15
V gene: TRBV4-3
CDR3 protein: CASRPASTNTGELFF
CDR3 DNA: TGCGCCAGCAGGCCGGCTAGCACCAACACCGGGGAGCTGTTTTTT

J gene: TRBJ2-5
D gene: NA
clone size: NA
CDR3 length: 14
V gene: TRBV2
CDR3 protein: CASSPQATPETQYF
CDR3 DNA: TGTGCCAGCAGTCCCCAGGCCACCCCAGAGACCCAGTACTTC

J gene: TRBJ1-1
D gene: NA
clone size: NA
CDR3 length: 14
V gene: TRBV5-4
CDR3 protein: CASSVDSQNTEAFF
CDR3 DNA: TGTGCCAGCAGCGTGGACAGCCAGAACACTGAAGCTTTCTTT

J gene: TRBJ2-1
D gene: NA
clone size: NA
CDR3 length: 15
V gene: TRBV5-1
CDR3 protein: CASSLETGFVDEQFF
CDR3 DNA: TGCGCCAGCAGCTTGGAGACGGGGTTTGTAGATGAGCAGTTCTTC

J gene: TRBJ1-2
D gene: TRBD1
clone size: NA
CDR3 length: 13
V gene: TRBV10-1
CDR3 protein: CASPGGDGYGYTF
CDR3 DNA: TGCGCCAGTCCAGGGGGCGATGGGTATGGCTACACCTTC

J gene: TRBJ2-2
D gene: NA
clone size: NA
CDR3 length: 15
V gene: TRBV28
CDR3 protein: CASSLGGLNTGELFF
CDR3 DNA: TGTGCCAGCAGTTTAGGGGGACTGAACACCGGGGAGCTGTTTTTT

J gene: TRBJ2-2
D gene: NA
clone size: NA
CDR3 length: 14
V gene: TRBV19
CDR3 protein: CASRHSETTGELFF
CDR3 DNA: TGTGCCAGTAGACATAGCGAGACCACCGGGGAGCTGTTTTTT

J gene: TRBJ1-4
D gene: NA
clone size: NA
CDR3 length: 14
V gene: TRBV27
CDR3 protein: CASKRVSTNEKLFF
CDR3 DNA: TGTGCCAGCAAGAGGGTGTCAACTAATGAAAAACTGTTTTTT

J gene: TRBJ2-2
D gene: TRBD1
clone size: NA
CDR3 length: 15
V gene: TRBV5-5
CDR3 protein: CASSPWDREGGELFF
CDR3 DNA: TGTGCCAGCAGCCCCTGGGACAGGGAAGGCGGGGAGCTGTTTTTT

J gene: TRBJ2-3
D gene: TRBD2
clone size: NA
CDR3 length: 15
V gene: TRBV7-9
CDR3 protein: CASLLAGGSTDTQYF
CDR3 DNA: TGTGCCAGCCTCCTAGCGGGGGGTAGCACAGATACGCAGTATTTT

J gene: TRBJ1-5
D gene: TRBD1
clone size: NA
CDR3 length: 15
V gene: TRBV11-2
CDR3 protein: CASSLTGGINQPQHF
CDR3 DNA: TGTGCCAGCAGCTTAACAGGGGGGATCAATCAGCCCCAGCATTTT

J gene: TRBJ2-3
D gene: TRBD2
clone size: NA
CDR3 length: 22
V gene: TRBV4-3
CDR3 protein: CASSQDQGGRAVVGPRANTQYF
CDR3 DNA: TGCGCCAGCAGCCAAGATCAAGGCGGGAGGGCCGTTGTGGGCCCCAGGGCTAATACGCAGTATTTT

J gene: TRBJ2-3
D gene: NA
clone size: once
CDR3 length: 13
V gene: TRBV2
CDR3 protein: CASSVELLDTQYF
CDR3 DNA: TGTGCCAGCAGTGTGGAGCTGCTAGATACGCAGTATTTT

J gene: TRBJ2-7
D gene: NA
clone size: NA
CDR3 length: 13
V gene: TRBV30
CDR3 protein: CAWEGGGKGEQYF
CDR3 DNA: TGTGCCTGGGAGGGAGGGGGGAAAGGCGAGCAGTACTTC

J gene: TRBJ2-5
D gene: TRBD1
clone size: NA
CDR3 length: 16
V gene: TRBV5-1
CDR3 protein: CASSPPLDRRLETQYF
CDR3 DNA: TGCGCCAGCAGCCCCCCCCTGGACAGGAGGCTTGAGACCCAGTACTTC

J gene: TRBJ2-1
D gene: NA
clone size: NA
CDR3 length: 15
V gene: TRBV6-6
CDR3 protein: CASILLVSGYNEQFF
CDR3 DNA: TGTGCCAGCATTCTACTAGTTTCGGGCTACAATGAGCAGTTCTTC

J gene: TRBJ1-5
D gene: NA
clone size: NA
CDR3 length: 15
V gene: TRBV28
CDR3 protein: CASNTFGLSNQPQHF
CDR3 DNA: TGTGCCAGCAACACATTTGGCCTTAGCAATCAGCCCCAGCATTTT

J gene: TRBJ2-5
D gene: NA
clone size: NA
CDR3 length: 14
V gene: TRBV2
CDR3 protein: CASSEQGLPSSQYF
CDR3 DNA: TGTGCCAGCAGTGAACAGGGGCTACCCTCTTCCCAGTACTTC

J gene: TRBJ2-5
D gene: NA
clone size: NA
CDR3 length: 15
V gene: TRBV11-3
CDR3 protein: CASSPNGVPRETQYF
CDR3 DNA: TGTGCCAGCAGCCCGAACGGGGTCCCAAGGGAGACCCAGTACTTC

J gene: TRBJ2-1
D gene: TRBD2
clone size: NA
CDR3 length: 16
V gene: TRBV28
CDR3 protein: CASSFRGGLSYNEQFF
CDR3 DNA: TGTGCCAGCAGTTTTCGGGGGGGGCTCTCCTACAATGAGCAGTTCTTC

J gene: TRBJ2-7
D gene: NA
clone size: NA
CDR3 length: 15
V gene: TRBV28
CDR3 protein: CASSLLDRLGYEQYF
CDR3 DNA: TGTGCCAGCAGTTTACTAGACAGGTTAGGTTACGAGCAGTACTTC

J gene: TRBJ2-7
D gene: NA
clone size: NA
CDR3 length: 13
V gene: TRBV7-9
CDR3 protein: CASSFPGLNEQYF
CDR3 DNA: TGTGCCAGCAGCTTCCCGGGACTCAACGAGCAGTACTTC

J gene: TRBJ2-7
D gene: TRBD2
clone size: NA
CDR3 length: 18
V gene: TRBV28
CDR3 protein: CASSPWGGSGGTSYEQYF
CDR3 DNA: TGTGCCAGCAGTCCATGGGGGGGGAGCGGGGGCACCTCCTACGAGCAGTACTTC

J gene: TRBJ1-4
D gene: TRBD1
clone size: NA
CDR3 length: 14
V gene: TRBV28
CDR3 protein: CASTQTGGWEKLFF
CDR3 DNA: TGTGCCAGCACCCAGACAGGGGGATGGGAAAAACTGTTTTTT

J gene: TRBJ1-1
D gene: NA
clone size: NA
CDR3 length: 14
V gene: TRBV5-1
CDR3 protein: CASSIHGGGTEAFF
CDR3 DNA: TGCGCCAGCAGCATTCATGGGGGGGGCACTGAAGCTTTCTTT

J gene: TRBJ2-1
D gene: NA
clone size: once
CDR3 length: 15
V gene: TRBV25-1
CDR3 protein: CASSVDRQLSNEQFF
CDR3 DNA: TGTGCCAGCAGTGTCGATCGACAGCTGAGCAATGAGCAGTTCTTC

J gene: TRBJ1-6
D gene: TRBD1
clone size: few
CDR3 length: 21
V gene: TRBV28
CDR3 protein: CASSLLRDRGNFPSFNSPLHF
CDR3 DNA: TGTGCCAGCAGTTTATTAAGGGACAGGGGAAATTTTCCCTCTTTTAATTCACCCCTCCACTTT

J gene: TRBJ1-2
D gene: NA
clone size: few
CDR3 length: 12
V gene: TRBV6-6
CDR3 protein: CATSFGNYGYTF
CDR3 DNA: TGTGCCACCTCCTTCGGGAACTATGGCTACACCTTC

J gene: TRBJ1-1
D gene: NA
clone size: NA
CDR3 length: 13
V gene: TRBV10-3
CDR3 protein: CAISQTANTEAFF
CDR3 DNA: TGTGCCATCAGTCAGACAGCGAACACTGAAGCTTTCTTT

J gene: TRBJ2-2
D gene: NA
clone size: NA
CDR3 length: 14
V gene: TRBV6-5
CDR3 protein: CASKLGANTGELFF
CDR3 DNA: TGTGCCAGCAAACTCGGGGCGAACACCGGGGAGCTGTTTTTT

J gene: TRBJ1-6
D gene: TRBD1
clone size: NA
CDR3 length: 13
V gene: TRBV30
CDR3 protein: CAWEGQGDSPLHF
CDR3 DNA: TGTGCCTGGGAGGGACAGGGAGATTCACCCCTCCACTTT

J gene: TRBJ1-2
D gene: NA
clone size: few
CDR3 length: 14
V gene: TRBV19
CDR3 protein: CASSSREVGRGYTF
CDR3 DNA: TGTGCCAGTAGTTCCAGGGAGGTAGGGAGAGGCTACACCTTC

J gene: TRBJ1-2
D gene: TRBD1
clone size: NA
CDR3 length: 12
V gene: TRBV7-9
CDR3 protein: CASSRTGPGYTF
CDR3 DNA: TGTGCCAGCAGCAGGACAGGGCCGGGCTACACCTTC

J gene: TRBJ2-7
D gene: NA
clone size: few
CDR3 length: 14
V gene: TRBV15
CDR3 protein: CATSRGITGYEQYF
CDR3 DNA: TGTGCCACCAGCAGAGGTATTACGGGCTACGAGCAGTACTTC

J gene: TRBJ1-3
D gene: NA
clone size: few
CDR3 length: 15
V gene: TRBV2
CDR3 protein: CASSVVRSSGNTIYF
CDR3 DNA: TGTGCCAGCAGCGTTGTGCGTAGCTCTGGAAACACCATATATTTT

J gene: TRBJ2-3
D gene: NA
clone size: NA
CDR3 length: 15
V gene: TRBV19
CDR3 protein: CASSIGLADSDTQYF
CDR3 DNA: TGTGCCAGTAGTATAGGTCTCGCCGACTCGGATACGCAGTATTTT

J gene: TRBJ2-7
D gene: TRBD2
clone size: NA
CDR3 length: 15
V gene: TRBV7-9
CDR3 protein: CASSTGTSGSGEQYF
CDR3 DNA: TGTGCCAGCAGCACCGGGACTAGCGGGAGTGGAGAGCAGTACTTC

J gene: TRBJ1-4
D gene: NA
clone size: NA
CDR3 length: 15
V gene: TRBV5-1
CDR3 protein: CASSHDWGPGEKLFF
CDR3 DNA: TGCGCCAGCAGCCACGACTGGGGGCCTGGAGAAAAACTGTTTTTT

J gene: TRBJ2-7
D gene: NA
clone size: NA
CDR3 length: 15
V gene: TRBV4-2
CDR3 protein: CASSQDLQGRFEQYF
CDR3 DNA: TGTGCCAGCAGCCAAGATCTCCAGGGTAGGTTCGAGCAGTACTTC

J gene: TRBJ1-2
D gene: NA
clone size: NA
CDR3 length: 15
V gene: TRBV6-5
CDR3 protein: CASSLTGLPGYGYTF
CDR3 DNA: TGTGCCAGCAGCCTAACAGGGCTCCCGGGCTATGGCTACACCTTC

J gene: TRBJ1-6
D gene: NA
clone size: NA
CDR3 length: 14
V gene: TRBV30
CDR3 protein: CAWSVGREDSPLHF
CDR3 DNA: TGTGCCTGGAGTGTAGGCAGGGAGGATTCACCCCTCCACTTT

J gene: TRBJ2-3
D gene: NA
clone size: NA
CDR3 length: 15
V gene: TRBV11-2
CDR3 protein: CASSFDGVSTDTQYF
CDR3 DNA: TGTGCCAGCAGCTTCGACGGGGTTAGCACAGATACGCAGTATTTT